The rows below give T cell receptor beta chains drawn from one sample of a study. TCRdb recomputed calls from the RT-PCR reads with MiXCR, one row per CDR3 protein. This table holds hundreds of thousands of distinct CDR3 sequences, approximately 15% found once. Sequenced: memory CD4+ T cells from blood. All receptors come from a female donor in good health, serving as a healthy control. The CDR3 runs from the conserved cysteine through the conserved F or W. The D gene is left open where the match is weak. A row's size may be missing; if present it is once, few, many or a size class.

J | D | V | size | CDR3 | DNA
TRBJ2-6 | . | TRBV29-1 | . | CSVERQGGSGANVLTF | TGCAGCGTTGAGCGACAGGGAGGCTCTGGGGCCAACGTCCTGACTTTC
TRBJ2-1 | . | TRBV18 | many | CASSPDRTNEQFF | TGTGCCAGCTCACCAGACCGAACCAATGAGCAGTTCTTC
TRBJ2-4 | . | TRBV25-1 | many | CASSVGTPGGNIQYF | TGTGCCAGCAGTGTCGGGACTCCTGGAGGAAACATTCAGTACTTC
TRBJ2-1 | . | TRBV18 | . | CASSPPSAGPNEQFF | TGTGCCAGCTCACCACCGTCGGCGGGACCGAATGAGCAGTTCTTC
TRBJ2-3 | . | TRBV7-3 | many | CASSLNGRVADTQYF | TGTGCCAGCAGCTTGAACGGGAGAGTGGCGGATACGCAGTATTTT
TRBJ1-5 | . | TRBV6-5 | few | CASRTNRDNQPQHF | TGTGCCAGCCGTACGAACAGGGACAATCAGCCCCAGCATTTT
TRBJ2-2 | . | TRBV30 | . | CAWNRGATGELFF | TGTGCCTGGAATCGGGGGGCCACCGGGGAGCTGTTTTTT
TRBJ2-3 | TRBD2 | TRBV20-1 | . | CSAQPGLAESFTDTQYF | TGCAGTGCGCAACCGGGACTAGCGGAATCATTCACAGATACGCAGTATTTT
TRBJ1-2 | TRBD1 | TRBV12-3/TRBV12-4 | many | CASSSGTGRDYGYTF | TGTGCCAGCAGTTCCGGGACAGGGAGAGACTATGGCTACACCTTC
TRBJ2-7 | TRBD1 | TRBV12-3/TRBV12-4 | few | CASSLGDRLAYEQYF | TGTGCCAGCAGTTTAGGGGACAGGCTAGCCTACGAGCAGTACTTC
TRBJ1-2 | . | TRBV30 | few | CAWSVKQGGGYTF | TGTGCCTGGAGTGTCAAACAGGGAGGTGGCTACACCTTC
TRBJ1-4 | TRBD1 | TRBV12-3/TRBV12-4 | few | CASSLWGQTLEKLFF | TGTGCCAGCAGTTTGTGGGGACAGACTTTAGAAAAACTGTTTTTT
TRBJ2-7 | TRBD1 | TRBV27 | few | CASSLSRARGETGTPEQYF | TGTGCCAGCAGTTTATCAAGAGCGCGAGGCGAGACAGGGACCCCCGAGCAGTACTTC
TRBJ2-1 | TRBD2 | TRBV27 | many | CASSTPASGTYNEQFF | TGTGCCAGCAGTACCCCAGCTAGCGGCACTTACAATGAGCAGTTCTTC
TRBJ2-2 | . | TRBV12-3/TRBV12-4 | . | CASSPGWSGELFF | TGTGCCAGCAGCCCAGGGTGGTCCGGGGAGCTGTTTTTT
TRBJ2-1 | . | TRBV6-1 | few | CASSENEGGFVEQFF | TGTGCCAGCAGTGAAAATGAGGGAGGTTTTGTTGAGCAGTTCTTC
TRBJ2-7 | . | TRBV28 | many | CASSKPGRLNDEQYF | TGTGCCAGCAGTAAACCGGGACGGCTTAACGACGAGCAGTACTTC
TRBJ2-2 | TRBD1 | TRBV6-5 | many | CASRPLGTGGYTGELFF | TGTGCCAGCAGACCCCTAGGGACAGGGGGCTACACCGGGGAGCTGTTTTTT
TRBJ2-4 | TRBD1 | TRBV5-1 | . | CASSLGIGWTGGHENIQYF | TGCGCCAGCAGCTTGGGAATCGGTTGGACAGGGGGCCACGAAAACATTCAGTACTTC
TRBJ2-1 | . | TRBV7-6 | few | CASSSRGGGQFF | TGTGCCAGCAGCTCAAGGGGAGGCGGACAGTTCTTC
TRBJ2-3 | . | TRBV20-1 | . | CSVRGGRDTQYF | TGCAGCGTCAGGGGGGGGCGAGATACGCAGTATTTT
TRBJ1-1 | . | TRBV15 | many | CATSREGWGGWTEAFF | TGTGCCACCAGCAGAGAGGGTTGGGGGGGATGGACTGAAGCTTTCTTT
TRBJ1-2 | TRBD1 | TRBV5-5 | . | CASSRGQGTTGAGYTF | TGTGCCAGCAGCAGGGGACAGGGGACTACCGGGGCAGGCTACACCTTC
TRBJ1-6 | TRBD1 | TRBV20-1 | few | CSAFTGTGYNSPLHF | TGCAGTGCTTTTACCGGGACAGGCTATAATTCACCCCTCCACTTT
TRBJ2-5 | . | TRBV5-1 | . | CASSLSAPEETQYF | TGCGCCAGCAGCTTATCGGCACCCGAAGAGACCCAGTACTTC
TRBJ2-3 | TRBD2 | TRBV6-5 | few | CASSKGLAGHTDTQYF | TGTGCCAGCAGTAAAGGACTAGCGGGGCACACAGATACGCAGTATTTT
TRBJ2-2 | TRBD2 | TRBV7-2 | . | CASSLSGTSTGELFF | TGTGCCAGCAGCTTAAGCGGGACTAGCACCGGGGAGCTGTTTTTT
TRBJ2-3 | . | TRBV7-8 | many | CASSLGQRQGWDTQYF | TGTGCCAGCAGCTTAGGACAGCGGCAGGGGTGGGATACGCAGTATTTT
TRBJ2-7 | . | TRBV4-2 | few | CASSQDVYGGVLVEQYF | TGTGCCAGCAGCCAAGACGTCTACGGCGGGGTGCTAGTCGAGCAGTACTTC
TRBJ1-1 | . | TRBV6-5 | many | CASSYSSRGDTEAFF | TGTGCCAGCAGTTACTCGAGTAGGGGAGACACTGAAGCTTTCTTT
TRBJ2-4 | TRBD1 | TRBV5-1 | few | CASSLEGRGIDIQYF | TGCGCCAGCAGCTTGGAGGGCAGGGGGATTGACATTCAGTACTTC
TRBJ1-4 | . | TRBV4-1 | many | CASSPGPVRNEKLFF | TGCGCCAGCAGCCCAGGACCGGTGCGAAATGAAAAACTGTTTTTT
TRBJ2-7 | TRBD2 | TRBV5-1 | . | CASSPMGASGRTYEQYF | TGCGCCAGCAGCCCCATGGGGGCTAGCGGGAGAACGTACGAGCAGTACTTC
TRBJ1-6 | . | TRBV3-1 | . | CASSPVLGDNSPLHF | TGTGCCAGCAGCCCGGTGCTGGGAGATAATTCACCCCTCCACTTT
TRBJ1-1 | . | TRBV6-1 | many | CASSHPPGRDTPEAFF | TGTGCCAGCAGTCACCCCCCTGGGAGGGACACCCCTGAGGCTTTCTTT
TRBJ2-1 | TRBD1 | TRBV29-1 | many | CSVEGQGKIGEQFF | TGCAGCGTTGAAGGACAGGGTAAAATCGGTGAGCAGTTCTTC
TRBJ1-3 | TRBD1 | TRBV20-1 | once | CSAREDRADTIYF | TGCAGTGCTAGAGAGGACAGGGCAGACACCATATATTTT
TRBJ2-7 | . | TRBV7-2 | many | CASSRDPDEQYF | TGTGCCAGCAGTCGGGACCCCGACGAGCAGTACTTC
TRBJ1-4 | . | TRBV7-9 | few | CASSRSTNEKLFF | TGTGCCAGCAGCCGCTCAACTAATGAAAAACTGTTTTTT
TRBJ2-7 | TRBD2 | TRBV5-6 | . | CASSETSGAYEQYF | TGTGCCAGCAGTGAAACTAGCGGCGCCTACGAGCAGTACTTC
TRBJ1-2 | . | TRBV7-9 | once | CASSSEVSYGYTF | TGTGCCAGCAGTTCAGAGGTCTCCTATGGCTACACCTTC
TRBJ2-7 | . | TRBV5-6 | . | CASSSRVGEQYF | TGTGCCAGCAGCTCCAGGGTTGGGGAGCAGTACTTC
TRBJ2-7 | TRBD1 | TRBV7-8 | . | CASSLAGTGTKRSYEQYF | TGTGCCAGCAGCTTGGCCGGGACAGGGACGAAGCGCTCCTACGAGCAGTACTTC
TRBJ1-1 | . | TRBV5-6 | many | CASSLDGGMNTEAFF | TGTGCCAGCAGCTTGGATGGGGGCATGAACACTGAAGCTTTCTTT
TRBJ1-5 | . | TRBV5-1 | . | CASSLQEGNQPQHF | TGCGCCAGCAGCTTGCAGGAGGGCAATCAGCCCCAGCATTTT
TRBJ2-7 | . | TRBV7-9 | few | CASSLGGVLEQYF | TGTGCCAGCAGCTTAGGAGGGGTCCTCGAGCAGTACTTC
TRBJ1-6 | . | TRBV20-1 | . | CSAREGGGGFYNSPLHF | TGCAGTGCTAGAGAAGGGGGAGGGGGGTTCTATAATTCACCCCTCCACTTT
TRBJ1-3 | . | TRBV29-1 | . | CSVGPNTIYF | TGCAGCGTTGGGCCAAACACCATATATTTT
TRBJ1-1 | . | TRBV5-8 | . | CASSLNYGVDTEAFF | TGTGCCAGCAGCTTGAATTATGGGGTGGACACTGAAGCTTTCTTT
TRBJ2-1 | . | TRBV12-3/TRBV12-4 | . | CASSLYNNEQFF | TGTGCCAGCAGTCTATATAACAATGAGCAGTTCTTC
TRBJ2-1 | . | TRBV15 | . | CATSRDRLVNEQFF | TGTGCCACCAGCAGAGACAGACTAGTAAATGAGCAGTTCTTC
TRBJ2-2 | . | TRBV24-1 | . | CATSGPGENTGELFF | TGTGCCACCAGTGGCCCGGGGGAGAACACCGGGGAGCTGTTTTTT
TRBJ2-5 | TRBD2 | TRBV5-1 | few | CASSATTGLAEETQYF | TGCGCCAGCAGTGCCACTACGGGACTAGCGGAAGAGACCCAGTACTTC
TRBJ1-1 | TRBD1 | TRBV29-1 | few | CSGQGPDPEAFF | TGCAGCGGACAGGGACCCGACCCTGAAGCTTTCTTT